This T cell receptor beta chain was identified in a study of T-cell reconstitution after alpha-beta-depleted transplantation in children (dated by TCRdb to the mid-2010s). Regarding the complete study: Using TCR repertoire profiling, the study quantitatively followed how T-cell immune reconstitution unfolded in children after TCRalphabeta/CD19-depleted allogeneic hematopoietic cell transplantation.

Relative to germline, V is 1 base shorter and J is 6 bases shorter, with 18 bases between their ends. Spanning cysteine to phenylalanine, the CDR3 consists of 16 amino acids. Of all the DNA, just the CDR3 is kept, 48 bases in frame from base 1. Taken from the germline V gene, the CDR1 and CDR2 loops are MNHEY and SVGAGI. In this sample, this clonotype turned up a few times. Its antigen specificity is not known. The sample holds no much larger clone one base away, and base qualities are not on file. The protocol used for the library was PCR. Sequenced on an Illumina HiSeq 2500. To normalize quantification of the TCRbeta repertoire, the TCR libraries were built with molecular barcoding that relied on unique molecular identifiers. TCRdb trimmed public reads at Q25 via fastp, called clones via MiXCR and kept in-frame beta chains. Each CDR3 protein appears once, grouped with its most common genes and DNA. The sample table records around 490,000 distinct CDR3 sequences; roughly an eighth of these occur just once. The top ten constitute approximately 15% of the sample.

Taken with the paper, the label for treatment or condition translates to: allogeneic hematopoietic cell transplantation with graft depleted of TCRalphabeta T cells and CD19 B cells. Transplant recipients were children who received TCRalphabeta/CD19-depleted allogeneic hematopoietic cell grafts. The study at large found these results: The frequencies of hyperexpanded clones fell over the following months, and after one year, T-cell counts and TCRbeta diversity were mostly attributed to newly produced T cells. Apparently early alphabetaT-cell count recovery about two months after transplant reportedly relied on only several hundred rapidly expanded clones derived from non-depleted graft cells. In some patients, high TCRbeta diversity at day 60 was attributed to recipient T cells and intrathymic progenitors that had survived conditioning.

The sample consisted of PBMCs, mostly from graft donor cells, taken 180 days after TCRalphabeta/CD19-depleted stem cell transplant. The sequence links TRBV6-5 to TRBJ1-2; possibly the D gene is TRBD1, per 5 matching bases. The receptor was isolated from a female patient younger than 10 who had a stem cell transplant for aplastic anemia, so the T cells may come from the graft donor. The CDR3 here reads CASSYYGGEGANGYTF. The base sequence is TGTGCCAGCAGTTACTACGGGGGGGAAGGGGCTAATGGCTACACCTTC.